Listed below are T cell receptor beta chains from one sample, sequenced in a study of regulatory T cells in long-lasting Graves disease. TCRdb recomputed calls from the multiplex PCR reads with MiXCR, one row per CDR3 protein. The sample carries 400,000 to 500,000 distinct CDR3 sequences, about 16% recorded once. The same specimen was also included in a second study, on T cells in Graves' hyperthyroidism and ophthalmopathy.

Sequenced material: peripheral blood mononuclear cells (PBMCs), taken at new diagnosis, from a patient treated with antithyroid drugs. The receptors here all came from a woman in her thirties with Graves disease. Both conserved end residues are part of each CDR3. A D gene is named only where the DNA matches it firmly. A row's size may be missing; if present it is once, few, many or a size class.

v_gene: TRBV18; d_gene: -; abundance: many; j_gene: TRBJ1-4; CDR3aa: CASSRTLADQNEKLFF; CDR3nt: TGTGCCAGCTCACGAACCTTGGCAGACCAAAATGAAAAACTGTTTTTT
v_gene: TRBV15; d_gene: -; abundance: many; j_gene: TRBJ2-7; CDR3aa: CATSRDPPESSYEQYF; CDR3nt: TGTGCCACCAGCAGAGATCCCCCGGAGAGCTCCTACGAGCAGTACTTC
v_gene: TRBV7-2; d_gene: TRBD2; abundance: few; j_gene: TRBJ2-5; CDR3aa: CASSLLGLAGETQYF; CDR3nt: TGTGCCAGCAGCTTACTGGGACTAGCGGGGGAGACCCAGTACTTC
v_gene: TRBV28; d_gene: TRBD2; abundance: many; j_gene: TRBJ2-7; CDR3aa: CASSTSQGLAGTYEQYF; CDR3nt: TGTGCCAGCAGTACCTCCCAGGGACTAGCGGGCACCTACGAGCAGTACTTC
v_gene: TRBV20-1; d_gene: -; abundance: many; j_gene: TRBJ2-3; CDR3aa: CSARTSTDTQYF; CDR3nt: TGCAGTGCACGGACCAGCACAGATACGCAGTATTTT
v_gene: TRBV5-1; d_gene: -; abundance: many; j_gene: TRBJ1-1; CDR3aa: CASSPVQLGTEAFF; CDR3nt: TGCGCCAGCAGCCCCGTCCAGTTGGGCACTGAAGCTTTCTTT
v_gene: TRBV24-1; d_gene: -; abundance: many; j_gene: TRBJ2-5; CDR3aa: CATSDQIQETQYF; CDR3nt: TGTGCCACCAGTGATCAGATCCAAGAGACCCAGTACTTC
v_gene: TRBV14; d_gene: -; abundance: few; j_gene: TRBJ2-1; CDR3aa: CASSDFRRRDYNEQFF; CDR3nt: TGTGCCAGCAGCGACTTTCGTCGGCGGGACTACAATGAGCAGTTCTTC
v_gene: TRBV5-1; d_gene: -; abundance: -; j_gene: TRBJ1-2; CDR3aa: CASSRRGGYGYTF; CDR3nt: TGCGCCAGCAGCCGGCGGGGTGGATATGGCTACACCTTC
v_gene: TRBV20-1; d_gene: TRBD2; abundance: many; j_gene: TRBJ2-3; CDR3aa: CSARDWSSGTLTDTQYF; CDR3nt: TGCAGTGCTAGAGATTGGTCTAGCGGGACCCTCACAGATACGCAGTATTTT
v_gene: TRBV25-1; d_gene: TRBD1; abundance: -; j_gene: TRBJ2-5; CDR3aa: CASSLDRAVQETQYF; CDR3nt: TGTGCCAGCAGTTTGGACAGGGCTGTCCAAGAGACCCAGTACTTC
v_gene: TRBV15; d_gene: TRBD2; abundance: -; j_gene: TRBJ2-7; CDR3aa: CATSRDQTGGKDEQYF; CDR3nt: TGTGCCACCAGCAGAGATCAAACGGGAGGAAAGGACGAGCAGTACTTC
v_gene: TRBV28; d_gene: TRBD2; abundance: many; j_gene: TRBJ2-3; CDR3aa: CASSSQRGGLLKTQYF; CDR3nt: TGTGCCAGCAGTTCTCAGCGGGGGGGCCTTTTAAAGACGCAGTATTTT
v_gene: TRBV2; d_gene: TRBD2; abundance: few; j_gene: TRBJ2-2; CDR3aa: CASKGLAGNTGELFF; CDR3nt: TGTGCCAGCAAAGGACTAGCGGGTAACACCGGGGAGCTGTTTTTT
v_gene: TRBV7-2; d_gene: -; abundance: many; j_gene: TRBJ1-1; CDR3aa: CASSLGGFTEAFF; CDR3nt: TGTGCCAGCAGTCTAGGAGGGTTCACTGAAGCTTTCTTT
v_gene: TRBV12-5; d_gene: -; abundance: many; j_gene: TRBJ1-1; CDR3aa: CASGRDTTTAFF; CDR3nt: TGTGCTAGTGGCCGGGACACAACTACAGCTTTCTTT
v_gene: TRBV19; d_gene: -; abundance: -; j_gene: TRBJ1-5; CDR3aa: CASSSTVLDKAQHF; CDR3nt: TGTGCCAGTAGCAGTACAGTCTTGGATAAGGCCCAGCATTTT
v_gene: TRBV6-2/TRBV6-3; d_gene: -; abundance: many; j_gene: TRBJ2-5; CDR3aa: CASAGGVLPTPQSF; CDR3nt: TGTGCCAGCGCAGGTGGGGTTCTGCCAACCCCCCAAAGCTTC
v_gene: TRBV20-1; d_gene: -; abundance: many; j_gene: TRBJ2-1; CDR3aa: CSAIPTVTRYNEQFF; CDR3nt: TGCAGTGCCATCCCGACAGTTACCCGCTACAATGAGCAGTTCTTC
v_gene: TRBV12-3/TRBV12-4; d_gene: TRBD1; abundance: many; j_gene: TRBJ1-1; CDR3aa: CASSFLGQGNTEAFF; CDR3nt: TGTGCCAGCAGTTTCCTGGGACAGGGAAACACTGAAGCTTTCTTT
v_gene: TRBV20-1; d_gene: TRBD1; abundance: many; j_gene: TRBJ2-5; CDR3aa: CSARAGDRGIEETQYF; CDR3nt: TGCAGTGCTAGAGCCGGGGACAGGGGGATCGAAGAGACCCAGTACTTC
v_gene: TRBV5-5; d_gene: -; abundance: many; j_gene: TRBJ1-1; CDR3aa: CASSRGVVTEAFF; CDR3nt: TGTGCCAGCAGCCGCGGGGTTGTGACTGAAGCTTTCTTT
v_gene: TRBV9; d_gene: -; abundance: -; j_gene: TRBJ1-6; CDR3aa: CASSVGQANNSPLHF; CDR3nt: TGTGCCAGCAGCGTAGGACAAGCAAATAATTCACCCCTCCACTTT
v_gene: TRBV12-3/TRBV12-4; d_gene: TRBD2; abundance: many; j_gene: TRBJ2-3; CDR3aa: CASSFLAGDVTDTQYF; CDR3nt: TGTGCCAGCAGTTTTCTGGCGGGAGACGTGACAGATACGCAGTATTTT
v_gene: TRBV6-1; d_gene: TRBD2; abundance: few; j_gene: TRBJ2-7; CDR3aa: CASSEPWLADSYEQYF; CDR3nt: TGTGCCAGCAGTGAACCTTGGCTAGCGGACTCCTACGAGCAGTACTTC
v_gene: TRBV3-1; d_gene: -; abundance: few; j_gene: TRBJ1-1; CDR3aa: CASSRGSANTEAFF; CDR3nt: TGTGCCAGCAGCCGGGGGAGCGCTAACACTGAAGCTTTCTTT
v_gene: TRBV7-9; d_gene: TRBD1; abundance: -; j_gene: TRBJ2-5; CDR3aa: CASSLGQGMETQYF; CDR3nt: TGTGCCAGCAGCTTAGGACAGGGAATGGAGACCCAGTACTTC
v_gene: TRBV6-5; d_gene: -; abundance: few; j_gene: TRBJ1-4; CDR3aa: CASSSPGGGEKLFF; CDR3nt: TGTGCCAGCAGTTCCCCGGGGGGCGGGGAAAAACTGTTTTTT
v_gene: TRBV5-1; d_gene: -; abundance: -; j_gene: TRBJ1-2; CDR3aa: CASSRDNGLYGYTF; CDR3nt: TGCGCCAGCTCCCGGGACAACGGACTGTATGGCTACACCTTC
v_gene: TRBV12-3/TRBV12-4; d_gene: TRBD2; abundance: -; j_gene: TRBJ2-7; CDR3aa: CASSTVSGNSYEQYF; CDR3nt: TGTGCCAGCAGCACCGTAAGCGGGAACTCCTACGAGCAGTACTTC
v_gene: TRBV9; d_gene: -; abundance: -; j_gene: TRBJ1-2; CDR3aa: CASSVTVGGWEDGYTF; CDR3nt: TGTGCCAGCAGCGTAACTGTCGGTGGGTGGGAGGATGGCTACACCTTC
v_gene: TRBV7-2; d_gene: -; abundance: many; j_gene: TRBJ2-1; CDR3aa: CASRLGSNEQFF; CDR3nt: TGTGCCAGCAGACTAGGGAGCAATGAGCAGTTCTTC